These 30 T cell receptor beta chains were all obtained from the same sample, sequenced in a study of cytomegalovirus exposure and HLA in healthy donors. Researchers ran the PCR with 60 Vbeta and 13 Jbeta primers. Method: immunoSEQ multiplex PCR; TCRdb's copy keeps in-frame clones and lacks some. The repertoire holds about 80,000 clones, with more than 50% as singletons. Sequencing input: PBMCs. These receptors came from a male donor in good health and CMV-seropositive.

The V and J genes are TRBV27 and TRBJ2-1; 10 positions match TRBD2. J gave up 9 bases and V 5 bases, and 10 bases lay outside the gene matches. Per germline, CDR1 MNHEY and CDR2 SMNVEV (reference sequence). This CDR3 has 15 residues. The CDR3 bases are TGTGCCAGCAGTGGCCTAGCGGGAGCCGGCGGTGAGCAGTTCTTC. Amino acid sequence: CASSGLAGAGGEQFF.

This chain connects TRBV6-1 to TRBJ1-1; D uncertain. This CDR3 contains 14 residues. Trimming left V 5 bases short and J 1 base short, with 11 bases between. CDR1 is MNHNS, CDR2 SASEGT, per germline. The CDR3 loop reads CASSLRGENTEAFF. The CDR3 DNA is TGTGCCAGCAGTCTTCGGGGAGAGAACACTGAAGCTTTCTTT.

V is TRBV27 and J is TRBJ2-3; 7 nucleotides agree with TRBD1. The germline gives CDR1 MNHEY, CDR2 SMNVEV (reference sequence). The CDR3 contains 14 residues. Trimming removed 6 bases from V and 7 bases from J; junction bases left unmatched: 10. The CDR3 loop reads CASSLAGGQNTQYF. CDR3 in DNA: TGTGCCAGCAGCCTAGCAGGGGGACAAAATACGCAGTATTTT.

The chain carries TRBV6-6 and TRBJ2-7; 7 bases agree with TRBD1. The junction had 6 bases not matched to a gene; V was cut back by 6 bases and J by 4 bases. The germline V gene has CDR1 MNHNY and CDR2 SVGAGI (reference sequence). There are 13 residues in the CDR3. This CDR3 reads CASSRDRLYEQYF. The CDR3 DNA reads as TGTGCCAGCAGCAGGGACAGATTATACGAGCAGTACTTC.

This clone was found a few times. The CDR3 DNA sequence: TGTGCCATCAGTGAGTCCTGGGCGGGAGGGGGCAATGAGCAGTTCTTC. It yields the protein CAISESWAGGGNEQFF. The rearrangement uses TRBV10-3 and TRBJ2-1, with 9 positions matching TRBD2. The V segment lost 0 bases and the J segment 6 bases; nucleotides outside the gene matches: 6. The germline V gene encodes CDR1 ENHRY and CDR2 SYGVKD. The CDR3 covers 16 residues.

The chain links TRBV30 to TRBJ2-2, with a possible D match to TRBD1 (6 bases). This CDR3 region has 13 residues. The ends were cut back, 5 bases at V and 6 bases at J, with 13 bases in the middle. From germline, CDR1 is GTSNPN and CDR2 SVGIG (reference sequence). CDR3 coding DNA: TGTGCCTGGTCAGGGGCCAGGGCCGGGGAGCTGTTTTTT. Translation gives CAWSGARAGELFF.

V and J are TRBV6-6 and TRBJ1-4; 10 bases fit TRBD1. The ends lost 6 bases at V and 14 bases at J; junction bases unmatched: 3. The germline gives CDR1 MNHNY, CDR2 SVGAGI (reference sequence). The CDR3 totals 11 residues. CDR3 protein: CASSSGQGLFF. The CDR3 DNA follows: TGTGCCAGCAGCTCGGGACAGGGGCTGTTTTTT.

V and J are TRBV7-9 and TRBJ2-3; a weak D match, TRBD1 (5 bases). The V gene lost 5 bases and the J gene lost 0 bases, with 12 bases spanning the gap. This CDR3 is 15 amino acids long. Germline-derived CDR1 and CDR2 are SEHNR and FQNEAQ (reference sequence). CDR3 bases: TGTGCCAGCAGCCCCGACAGTTTTAGCACAGATACGCAGTATTTT. Translation gives CASSPDSFSTDTQYF.

This clone turned up a few times. The rearrangement uses TRBV4-2 and TRBJ2-3, with TRBD2 matching over 9 bases. The V and J ends lost 4 bases and 1 base, in that order; junction bases with no gene match: 3. From germline, CDR1 is LGHNA and CDR2 YNFKEQ. The CDR3 extends over 15 amino acids. CDR3 region: CASSPSSGGTDTQYF. The CDR3 DNA sequence: TGTGCCAGCAGCCCGTCTAGCGGGGGCACAGATACGCAGTATTTT.

In this sample, this clone turned up once. The chain uses TRBV4-1 and TRBJ2-7, with 11 bases identical to TRBD2. Unmatched junction bases numbered 8, after V lost 0 bases and J lost 4 bases. The CDR3 spans 17 residues. The germline CDR1 and CDR2 sequences are MGHRA and YSYEKL. The CDR3 loop reads CASSQELLAGDIYEQYF. In DNA form, the CDR3 reads TGCGCCAGCAGCCAAGAGTTACTAGCGGGAGACATTTACGAGCAGTACTTC.

The chain is built from TRBV5-1 and TRBJ1-3, with 8 nucleotides matching TRBD1. CDR1 is SGHRS, CDR2 YFSETQ, per germline. CDR3 length: 15 amino acids. The junction had 5 bases not matched to a gene; V was cut back by 3 bases and J by 3 bases. In DNA form, the CDR3 reads TGCGCCAGCAGCTCTGACAGGGGCTTTGGAAACACCATATATTTT. Its protein is CASSSDRGFGNTIYF.

This clone was picked up a small number of times. The genes are TRBV19 and TRBJ2-7, with TRBD1 matching over 8 bases. CDR3 size: 14 residues. From germline, CDR1 is LNHDA and CDR2 SQIVND (reference sequence). Trimming at V came to 3 bases and at J to 5 bases, leaving 6 bases not matched to a gene. CDR3 nucleotides: TGTGCCAGTAGTATTACCTCAGGGGGCCACGAGCAGTACTTC. This translates into CASSITSGGHEQYF.

The chain's CDR3 is CASSPLDRHPWLFF. The CDR3 nucleotides are TGTGCCAGCAGCCCCCTTGACAGGCACCCCTGGCTGTTCTTC. The chain recombines TRBV6-5 with TRBJ2-1; D might be TRBD1 (6 bases). Germline loops: CDR1 MNHEY, CDR2 SVGAGI. The CDR3 is 14 residues long. V lost 6 bases and J lost 15, with 24 bases in between.

The rearrangement joins TRBV28 to TRBJ2-7, with a weak D call TRBD1 (5 bases). V was shortened by 2 bases and J by 3 bases, with 11 bases between the two germline ends. Germline values: CDR1 MDHEN, CDR2 SYDVKM. This CDR3 has 14 residues. CDR3 DNA sequence: TGTGCCAGCAGTTTAGGACACCTACGCTACGAGCAGTACTTC. Protein: CASSLGHLRYEQYF.

The gene calls are TRBV6-6 and TRBJ2-2; maybe TRBD2 (7 bases). CDR3 length equals 15 residues. Germline V CDR1 and CDR2: MNHNY, SVGAGI (reference sequence). Trimming removed 7 bases from V and 4 bases from J, with 16 bases in between. CDR3 DNA sequence: TGTGCCAGCAAGTCGGGGGGCTCGGGCACCGGGGAGCTGTTTTTT. Its protein product is CASKSGGSGTGELFF.

The chain is built from TRBV4-1 and TRBJ2-1, with D tentatively TRBD2 (5 bases). The germline V and J ends were trimmed by 0 bases and 15 bases, with 18 bases remaining between them. This CDR3 has 14 amino acids. Per germline, CDR1 MGHRA and CDR2 YSYEKL. CDR3 bases: TGCGCCAGCAGCCAAGACGGAGGCTTGGGCCGAGGGTTCTTC. Its translation is CASSQDGGLGRGFF.

This clone was counted only a few times. This chain uses TRBV10-3 with TRBJ2-2; TRBD2 aligns across 14 bases. The CDR3 is made up of 15 amino acids. Unmatched junction bases numbered 4, after V lost 7 bases and J lost 6 bases. The germline CDR1 and CDR2 sequences are ENHRY and SYGVKD. As DNA, the CDR3 is TGTGCCATCAAGCCGACTAGCGGGGGGGCCGGGGAGCTGTTTTTT. Protein: CAIKPTSGGAGELFF.

The V gene is TRBV13, the J gene TRBJ2-7, with D possibly matching TRBD1 (6 bases). The CDR3 is 13 residues long. The V end was cut by 3 bases, the J end by 4 bases, with 10 bases between. Germline values: CDR1 PRHDT, CDR2 FYEKMQ (reference sequence). The CDR3 protein is CASSFRDKYEQYF. The DNA for the CDR3 is TGTGCCAGCAGCTTCCGGGACAAATACGAGCAGTACTTC.

V gene TRBV5-1 combines with J gene TRBJ2-6; 8 nucleotides align to TRBD1. This CDR3 spans 16 amino acids. Trimming took 2 bases from V and 5 from J; bases not matched to a gene: 6. CDR1 is SGHRS and CDR2 is YFSETQ in the germline V gene. The CDR3 DNA follows: TGCGCCAGCAGCTTTGACAGGGGTAAGAGGGCCAACGTCCTGACTTTC. Protein: CASSFDRGKRANVLTF. The entire variable domain, with the rest obtained from reference TRBV5-1 and TRBJ2-6, is as follows: KAGVTQTPRYLIKTRGQQVTLSCSPISGHRSVSWYQQTPGQGLQFLFEYFSETQRNKGNFPGRFSGRQFSNSRSEMNVSTLELGDSALYLCASSFDRGKRANVLTFGAGSRLTVL.

This chain connects TRBV5-4 to TRBJ2-6, with TRBD1 identical over 9 bases. V shed 3 bases, J shed 2 bases, and the junction held 6 bases outside the gene matches. The germline gives CDR1 SGHNT, CDR2 YYREEE (reference sequence). The CDR3 loop spans 17 amino acids. DNA for the CDR3: TGTGCCAGCAGCTCTGATCGGGACAGGGCTGGGGCCAACGTCCTGACTTTC. It translates to CASSSDRDRAGANVLTF. The variable domain in full, completed from reference TRBV5-4 and TRBJ2-6, reads ETGVTQSPTHLIKTRGQQVTLRCSSQSGHNTVSWYQQALGQGPQFIFQYYREEENGRGNFPPRFSGLQFPNYSSELNVNALELDDSALYLCASSSDRDRAGANVLTFGAGSRLTVL.

The chain combines TRBV28 with TRBJ1-4; tentative D call: TRBD1 (5 bases). The V end lost 6 bases, the J end lost 7 bases, and 18 bases lay between the germline ends. This CDR3 has 15 residues. The germline gives CDR1 MDHEN, CDR2 SYDVKM. The CDR3 region is CASRPKDTTGEKLFF. DNA for the CDR3: TGTGCCAGCAGACCTAAGGACACGACGGGTGAAAAACTGTTTTTT.

The chain joins TRBV18 to TRBJ1-6, with D perhaps matching TRBD1 (5 bases). Trimming stripped 6 bases from V and 7 bases from J, with 10 bases between. This CDR3 is built from 13 residues. Germline V gene lookup returns CDR1 KGHSH and CDR2 LQKENI. The CDR3 bases are TGTGCCAGCTCGCCGGGGGGAAATTCACCCCTCCACTTT. Its translation is CASSPGGNSPLHF.

V gene TRBV9 combines with J gene TRBJ2-1, with D tentatively TRBD2 (7 bases). Trimming stripped 3 bases from V and 5 bases from J, with 12 bases between. CDR3 size: 14 residues. Germline loops: CDR1 SGDLS, CDR2 YYNGEE. The DNA of the CDR3 is TGTGCCAGCAGCGACACGGGGGGCCACAATGAGCAGTTCTTC. This encodes CASSDTGGHNEQFF.

This clone was counted between two and nine times. The rearrangement joins TRBV28 to TRBJ1-1; 9 bases line up with TRBD1. The CDR3 runs to 13 residues. Germline V gene data show CDR1 as MDHEN and CDR2 as SYDVKM. Trimming took 1 base from V and 8 from J; bases not matched to a gene: 2. CDR3 coding DNA: TGTGCCAGCAGTTTATCGGACAGGGGAGAAGCTTTCTTT. Residues: CASSLSDRGEAFF.

The gene calls are TRBV19 and TRBJ1-5, with D possibly TRBD1 on 6 matching bases. CDR1 LNHDA and CDR2 SQIVND come from the germline V gene (reference sequence). Trimming removed 5 bases from V and 5 bases from J, with 10 bases in between. The CDR3 has 13 residues. CDR3 nucleotides: TGTGCCAGTAGTGTTCACAGGGATCAGCCCCAGCATTTT. Its translation: CASSVHRDQPQHF. The whole variable domain, remainder taken from reference TRBV19 and TRBJ1-5, is DGGITQSPKYLFRKEGQNVTLSCEQNLNHDAMYWYRQDPGQGLRLIYYSQIVNDFQKGDIAEGYSVSREKKESFPLTVTSAQKNPTAFYLCASSVHRDQPQHFGDGTRLSIL.

The rearrangement uses TRBV19 and TRBJ2-2; D gene unclear. Germline CDR1 is LNHDA and CDR2 is SQIVND (reference sequence). The CDR3 runs 13 residues. V lost 7 bases and J lost 4, with 10 bases in between. CDR3 region: CASTKSVTGELFF. CDR3 nucleotide sequence: TGTGCCAGTACCAAGTCAGTCACCGGGGAGCTGTTTTTT.

The chain recombines TRBV19 with TRBJ2-1; D gene uncertain. The V gene's germline CDR1 is LNHDA and CDR2 SQIVND (reference sequence). V dropped 6 bases and J dropped 0 bases, with 15 bases sitting between them. The CDR3 is 16 residues long. CDR3: CASSRKKHSSYNEQFF. The CDR3 DNA reads TGTGCCAGTAGCCGAAAGAAGCACAGCTCCTACAATGAGCAGTTCTTC.

This sequence joins TRBV7-9 and TRBJ2-4, with D possibly TRBD2 on 5 matching bases. The CDR3 totals 14 residues. Germline CDR1 reads SEHNR; CDR2 reads FQNEAQ (reference sequence). Trimming removed 4 bases from V and 8 bases from J, with 15 bases in between. CDR3 DNA: TGTGCCAGCAGCTCCTTGGACTCCCCGGACATTCAGTACTTC. Translation gives CASSSLDSPDIQYF. The whole variable domain, filled in from reference TRBV7-9 and TRBJ2-4, reads DTGVSQNPRHKITKRGQNVTFRCDPISEHNRLYWYRQTLGQGPEFLTYFQNEAQLEKSRLLSDRFSAERPKGSFSTLEIQRTEQGDSAMYLCASSSLDSPDIQYFGAGTRLSVL.

The chain joins TRBV11-1 to TRBJ1-6; a possible D gene is TRBD1 (6 bases). V was cut by 5 bases and J by 6 bases, with 14 bases left in between. CDR1 is SGHAT, CDR2 FQDESV, per germline (reference sequence). CDR3 size: 15 residues. CDR3 region: CASSLTRDINSPLHF. The CDR3 nucleotides are TGTGCCAGCAGCCTGACCCGGGACATTAATTCACCCCTCCACTTT.

This clone was seen a handful of times. This chain uses TRBV28 with TRBJ1-4; TRBD1 matches at 9 bases. V trimming: 2 bases; J trimming: 6 bases; junction bases outside the gene matches: 4. Germline V gene data show CDR1 as MDHEN and CDR2 as SYDVKM. This CDR3 comprises 15 residues. The CDR3 spells CASSLPGQGYEKLFF. The CDR3 DNA sequence: TGTGCCAGCAGTTTACCCGGACAGGGGTATGAAAAACTGTTTTTT. Full variable domain (outside the CDR3, taken from reference TRBV28 and TRBJ1-4): DVKVTQSSRYLVKRTGEKVFLECVQDMDHENMFWYRQDPGLGLRLIYFSYDVKMKEKGDIPEGYSVSREKKERFSLILESASTNQTSMYLCASSLPGQGYEKLFFGSGTQLSVL.